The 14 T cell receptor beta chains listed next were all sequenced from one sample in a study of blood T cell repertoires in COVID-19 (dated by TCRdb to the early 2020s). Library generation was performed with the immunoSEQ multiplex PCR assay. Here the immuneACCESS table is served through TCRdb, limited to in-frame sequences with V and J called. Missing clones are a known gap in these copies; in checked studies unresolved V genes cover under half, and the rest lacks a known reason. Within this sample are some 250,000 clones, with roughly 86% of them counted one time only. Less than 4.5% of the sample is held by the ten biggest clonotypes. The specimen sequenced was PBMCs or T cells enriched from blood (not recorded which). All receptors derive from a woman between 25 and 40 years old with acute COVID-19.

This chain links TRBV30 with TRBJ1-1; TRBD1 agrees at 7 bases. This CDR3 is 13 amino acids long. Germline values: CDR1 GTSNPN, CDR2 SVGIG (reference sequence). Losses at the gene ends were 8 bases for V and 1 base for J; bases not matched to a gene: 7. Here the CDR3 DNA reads TGTGCCGGCATAGGGACAGCGAACACTGAAGCTTTCTTT. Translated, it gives CAGIGTANTEAFF. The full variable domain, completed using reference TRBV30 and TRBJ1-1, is SQTIHQWPATLVQPVGSPLSLECTVEGTSNPNLYWYRQAAGRGLQLLFYSVGIGQISSEVPQNLSASRPQDRQFILSSKKLLLSDSGFYLCAGIGTANTEAFFGQGTRLTVV.

The CDR3 region is CATSPRDRGGEQYF. The CDR3 nucleotides are TGTGCCACCAGTCCCCGGGACAGGGGTGGAGAGCAGTACTTC. V is TRBV24-1 and J is TRBJ2-7, with 10 bases matching TRBD1. CDR1 is KGHDR and CDR2 is SFDVKD in the germline V gene. After removal of 6 bases from V and 7 bases from J, the junction contained 8 bases not matched to a gene. The length of the CDR3 is 14 residues.

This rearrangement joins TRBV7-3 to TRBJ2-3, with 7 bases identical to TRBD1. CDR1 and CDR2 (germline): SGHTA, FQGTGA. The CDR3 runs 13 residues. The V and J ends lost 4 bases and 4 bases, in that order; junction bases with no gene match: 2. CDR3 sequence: CASSSGQADTQYF. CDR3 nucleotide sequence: TGTGCCAGCAGCTCCGGACAGGCAGATACGCAGTATTTT.

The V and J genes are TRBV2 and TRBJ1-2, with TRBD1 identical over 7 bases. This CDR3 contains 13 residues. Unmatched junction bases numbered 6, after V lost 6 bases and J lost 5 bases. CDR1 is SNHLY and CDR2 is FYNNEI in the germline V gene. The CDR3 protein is CASSPDRSYGYTF. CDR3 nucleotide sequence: TGTGCCAGCAGCCCGGACAGGAGTTATGGCTACACCTTC.

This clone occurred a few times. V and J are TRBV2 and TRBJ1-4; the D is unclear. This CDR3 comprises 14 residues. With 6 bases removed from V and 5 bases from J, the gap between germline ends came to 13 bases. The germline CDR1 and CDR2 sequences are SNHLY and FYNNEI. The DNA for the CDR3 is TGTGCCAGCAGGACGGAGTTCAGAAATGAAAAACTGTTTTTT. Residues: CASRTEFRNEKLFF.

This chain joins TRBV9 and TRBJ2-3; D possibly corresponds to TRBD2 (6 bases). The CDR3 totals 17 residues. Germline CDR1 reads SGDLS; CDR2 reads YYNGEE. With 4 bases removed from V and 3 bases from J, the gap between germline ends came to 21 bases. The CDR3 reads CASSTPEAVGGTDTQYF. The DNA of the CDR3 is TGTGCCAGCAGCACCCCTGAGGCAGTTGGAGGGACAGATACGCAGTATTTT.

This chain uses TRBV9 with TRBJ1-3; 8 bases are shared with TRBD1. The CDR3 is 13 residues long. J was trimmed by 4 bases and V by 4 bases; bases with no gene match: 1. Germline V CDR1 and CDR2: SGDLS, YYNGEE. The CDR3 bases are TGTGCCAGCAGCACAGGGGGGGGAAACACCATATATTTT. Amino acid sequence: CASSTGGGNTIYF. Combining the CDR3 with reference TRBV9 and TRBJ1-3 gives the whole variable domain DSGVTQTPKHLITATGQRVTLRCSPRSGDLSVYWYQQSLDQGLQFLIQYYNGEERAKGNILERFSAQQFPDLHSELNLSSLELGDSALYFCASSTGGGNTIYFGEGSWLTVV.

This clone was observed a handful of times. The CDR3 nucleotides read TGCGCCAGCAGCCAAGGAAGGATGGGCCTCGCCCAACGGGGTGGCTACACCTTC. Its translation is CASSQGRMGLAQRGGYTF. J is TRBJ1-2 and V is TRBV4-3; D call uncertain. Trimming cost V 1 base and J 7 bases, with 25 bases left between them. The CDR3 contains 18 residues. Germline V CDR1 and CDR2: LGHNA, YSLEER.

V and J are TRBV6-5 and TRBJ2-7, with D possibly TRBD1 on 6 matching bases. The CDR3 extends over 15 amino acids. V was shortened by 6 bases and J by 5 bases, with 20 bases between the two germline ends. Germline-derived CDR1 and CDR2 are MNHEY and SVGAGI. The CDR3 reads CASRTTGAAGDEQYF. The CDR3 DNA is TGTGCCAGCAGAACCACCGGCGCCGCAGGGGACGAGCAGTACTTC.

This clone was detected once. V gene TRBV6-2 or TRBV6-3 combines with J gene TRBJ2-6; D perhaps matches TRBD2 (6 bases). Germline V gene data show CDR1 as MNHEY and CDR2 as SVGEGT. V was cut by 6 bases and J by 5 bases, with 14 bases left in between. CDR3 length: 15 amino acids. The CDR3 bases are TGTGCCAGCAGCAAGCTACGGGACTGGGCCAACGTCCTGACTTTC. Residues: CASSKLRDWANVLTF.

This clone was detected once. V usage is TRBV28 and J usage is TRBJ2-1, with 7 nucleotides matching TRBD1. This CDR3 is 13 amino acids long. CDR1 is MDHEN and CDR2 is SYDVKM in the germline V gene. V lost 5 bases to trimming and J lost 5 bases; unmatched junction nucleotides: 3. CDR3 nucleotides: TGTGCCAGCAGTCAAGACAGGGACAATGAGCAGTTCTTC. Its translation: CASSQDRDNEQFF.

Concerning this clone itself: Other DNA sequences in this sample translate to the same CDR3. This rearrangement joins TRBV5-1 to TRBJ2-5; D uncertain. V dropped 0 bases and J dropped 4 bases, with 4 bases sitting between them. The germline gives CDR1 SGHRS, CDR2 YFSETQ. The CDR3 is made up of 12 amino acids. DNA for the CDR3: TGCGCCAGCAGCTTGGCCGGAGAGACCCAGTACTTC. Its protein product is CASSLAGETQYF.

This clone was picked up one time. The CDR3 reads CASSDGDNEQFF. CDR3 coding DNA: TGCGCCAGCAGCGACGGGGACAATGAGCAGTTCTTC. V is TRBV5-1 and J is TRBJ2-1; tentatively, D is TRBD2 (5 bases). The germline V gene has CDR1 SGHRS and CDR2 YFSETQ. Trimming stripped 4 bases from V and 5 bases from J, with 7 bases between. The CDR3 is 12 residues long.

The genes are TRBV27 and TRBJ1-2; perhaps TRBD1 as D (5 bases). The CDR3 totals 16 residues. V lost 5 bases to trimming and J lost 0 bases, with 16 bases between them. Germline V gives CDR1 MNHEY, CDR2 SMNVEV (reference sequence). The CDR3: CASSPPPGHPNYGYTF. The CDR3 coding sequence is TGTGCCAGCAGTCCTCCTCCTGGACACCCTAACTATGGCTACACCTTC.